One sample yielded the 10 T cell receptor beta chains listed below, sequenced in a study. TCRdb re-derived calls from the RT-PCR reads in MiXCR, one entry per CDR3 protein. The profile covers about 680,000 distinct CDR3 sequences, with approximately 15% appearing a single time and about 3.9% taken by the ten largest. Specimen: memory CD4+ T cells from blood. The receptor set was obtained from a female donor in good health, serving as a healthy control.

At least ten counts were recorded for this clonotype. The rearrangement joins TRBV15 to TRBJ2-5; D is uncertain. V was clipped by 1 base and J by 3 bases, with 3 bases between them. The CDR3 is made up of 12 amino acids. Germline CDR1 is LNHNV and CDR2 is YYDKDF (reference sequence). The CDR3 spells CATSRVEETQYF. CDR3 DNA sequence: TGTGCCACCAGCAGAGTAGAAGAGACCCAGTACTTC.

The gene calls are TRBV29-1 and TRBJ2-7; D may be TRBD2 (6 bases). Germline-derived CDR1 and CDR2 are SQVTM and ANQGSEA. The V gene lost 7 bases and the J gene lost 5 bases, with 18 bases spanning the gap. This CDR3 region has 13 residues. CDR3: CSAHDWSGHEQYF. In DNA, the CDR3 is TGCAGCGCCCACGACTGGAGCGGGCACGAGCAGTACTTC.

This clonotype was seen repeatedly, ten times or more. The chain carries TRBV12-3 or TRBV12-4 and TRBJ2-2; a weak D match, TRBD2 (7 bases). Trimming removed 6 bases at V and 3 bases at J, with 11 bases between. The CDR3 contains 14 residues. The CDR3 nucleotides are TGTGCCAGCAGAAGAGGGGGGGACACCGGGGAGCTGTTTTTT. This translates into CASRRGGDTGELFF.

The chain couples TRBV9 to TRBJ2-3; 9 positions match TRBD2. The V and J ends lost 2 bases and 3 bases, in that order; junction bases with no gene match: 7. CDR3 length: 16 residues. Germline CDR1 is SGDLS and CDR2 is YYNGEE. The CDR3 reads CASSVDSGRGTDTQYF. The CDR3 nucleotides read TGTGCCAGCAGCGTCGATAGCGGGAGAGGAACAGATACGCAGTATTTT.

V is TRBV7-6 and J is TRBJ2-2, with D perhaps matching TRBD1 (5 bases). The CDR3 has 16 residues. Per the germline V gene, CDR1 is SGHVS and CDR2 is FNYEAQ. The V end was cut by 5 bases, the J end by 1 base, with 14 bases between. CDR3 bases: TGTGCCAGCAGCCAAGCCCCCGACAGGAACACCGGGGAGCTGTTTTTT. As protein: CASSQAPDRNTGELFF.

This clonotype was counted ten times or more. The chain employs TRBV6-5 and TRBJ1-1; D is possibly TRBD1 (5 bases). Trimming removed 6 bases at V and 5 bases at J, with 19 bases between. This CDR3 spans 15 amino acids. Looked up from germline, CDR1 is MNHEY and CDR2 is SVGAGI. The CDR3 coding sequence is TGTGCCAGCAGACTCTTCGGGGGAGGAGAGACTGAAGCTTTCTTT. This gives the protein CASRLFGGGETEAFF.

The gene calls are TRBV20-1 and TRBJ1-2; 9 bases match TRBD1. The J segment lost 6 bases and the V segment lost 3 bases, leaving 11 bases of the junction unmatched. The CDR3 consists of 15 residues. Germline V gene data show CDR1 as DFQATT and CDR2 as SNEGSKA (reference sequence). CDR3 bases: TGCAGTGCTAGCTACCGGGACAGGGAAGGGAATGGCTACACCTTC. It translates to CSASYRDREGNGYTF.

The chain links TRBV7-6 to TRBJ1-1, with TRBD1 matching 10 bases. The CDR3 has 18 amino acids. Germline V gives CDR1 SGHVS, CDR2 FNYEAQ. V gave up 2 bases and J gave up 0 bases; unmatched junction bases: 9. The CDR3 sequence: CASSLNFPGQGLNTEAFF. The CDR3 region has the DNA TGTGCCAGCAGCTTAAACTTTCCGGGACAGGGGCTGAACACTGAAGCTTTCTTT.

J is TRBJ1-2 and V is TRBV20-1, with D possibly being TRBD1 (5 bases). V lost 3 bases and J 5 bases, leaving 16 bases between the germline ends. Germline V gene sequence: CDR1 DFQATT, CDR2 SNEGSKA (reference sequence). The CDR3 runs 14 residues. The CDR3 region has the DNA TGCAGTGCTAGCCGGGACGGGGGGGAGTATGGCTACACCTTC. This translates into CSASRDGGEYGYTF.

This clonotype showed up many times. The J gene is TRBJ1-2, the V gene TRBV27; D is undetermined. CDR3 length equals 14 residues. V shed 6 bases and J shed 4 bases, with 15 bases lying between them. CDR1 is MNHEY and CDR2 is SMNVEV in the germline V gene (reference sequence). As DNA, the CDR3 is TGTGCCAGCAGCCCCTCTGGGCAGAGCTATGGCTACACCTTC. The encoded protein is CASSPSGQSYGYTF.